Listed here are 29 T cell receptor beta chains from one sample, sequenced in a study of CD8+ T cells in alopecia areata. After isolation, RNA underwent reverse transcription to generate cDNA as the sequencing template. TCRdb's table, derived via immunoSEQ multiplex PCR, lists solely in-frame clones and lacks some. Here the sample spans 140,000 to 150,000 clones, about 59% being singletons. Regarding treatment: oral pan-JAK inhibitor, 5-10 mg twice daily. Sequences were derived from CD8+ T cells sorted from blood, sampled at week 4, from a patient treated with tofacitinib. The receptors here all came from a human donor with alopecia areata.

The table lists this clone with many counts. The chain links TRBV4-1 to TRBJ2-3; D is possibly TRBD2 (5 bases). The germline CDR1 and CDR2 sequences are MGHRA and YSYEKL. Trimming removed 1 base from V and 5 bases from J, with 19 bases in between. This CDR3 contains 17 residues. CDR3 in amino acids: CASSQVAAAPHRDTQYF. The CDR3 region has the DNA TGCGCCAGCAGCCAAGTCGCAGCGGCCCCTCATAGAGATACGCAGTATTTT.

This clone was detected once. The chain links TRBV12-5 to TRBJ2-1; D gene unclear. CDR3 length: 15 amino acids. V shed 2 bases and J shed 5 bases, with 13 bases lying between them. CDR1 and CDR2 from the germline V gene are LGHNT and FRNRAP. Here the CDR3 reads CASGLWPVNDNEQFF. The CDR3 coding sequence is TGTGCTAGTGGTTTGTGGCCTGTTAATGACAATGAGCAGTTCTTC.

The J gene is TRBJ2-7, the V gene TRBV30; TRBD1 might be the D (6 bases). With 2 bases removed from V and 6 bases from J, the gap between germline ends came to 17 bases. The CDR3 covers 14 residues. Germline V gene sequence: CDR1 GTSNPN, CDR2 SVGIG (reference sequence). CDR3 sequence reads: CAWSPQGIPFEQYF. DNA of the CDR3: TGTGCCTGGAGTCCGCAGGGGATTCCCTTCGAGCAGTACTTC.

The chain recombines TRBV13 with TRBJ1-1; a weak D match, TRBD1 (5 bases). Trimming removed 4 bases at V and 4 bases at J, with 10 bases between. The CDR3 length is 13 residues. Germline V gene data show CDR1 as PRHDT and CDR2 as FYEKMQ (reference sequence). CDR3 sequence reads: CASSWGGLTEAFF. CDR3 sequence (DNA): TGTGCCAGCAGCTGGGGCGGTCTCACTGAAGCTTTCTTT.

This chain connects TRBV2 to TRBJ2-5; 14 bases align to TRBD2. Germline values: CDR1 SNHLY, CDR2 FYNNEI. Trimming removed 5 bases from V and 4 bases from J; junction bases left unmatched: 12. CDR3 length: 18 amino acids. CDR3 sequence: CASSQTSGGAGYRETQYF. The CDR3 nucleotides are TGTGCCAGCAGTCAGACTAGCGGGGGGGCCGGATACCGAGAGACCCAGTACTTC.

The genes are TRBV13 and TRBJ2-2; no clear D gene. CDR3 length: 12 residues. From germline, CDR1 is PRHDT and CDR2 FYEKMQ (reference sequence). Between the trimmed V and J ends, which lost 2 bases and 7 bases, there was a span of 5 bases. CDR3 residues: CASSLMHGELFF. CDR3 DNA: TGTGCCAGCAGCTTAATGCACGGGGAGCTGTTTTTT.

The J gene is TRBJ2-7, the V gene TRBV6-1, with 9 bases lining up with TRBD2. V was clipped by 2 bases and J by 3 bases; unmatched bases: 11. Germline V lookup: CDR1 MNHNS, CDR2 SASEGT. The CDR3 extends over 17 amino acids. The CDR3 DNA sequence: TGTGCCAGCAGTGAATTTGTAGCGGGGGCCACCCTCTACGAGCAGTACTTC. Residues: CASSEFVAGATLYEQYF.

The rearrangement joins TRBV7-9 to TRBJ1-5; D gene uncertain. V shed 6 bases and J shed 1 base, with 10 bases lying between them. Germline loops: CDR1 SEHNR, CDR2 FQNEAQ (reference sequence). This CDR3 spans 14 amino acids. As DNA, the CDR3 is TGTGCCAGCAGTTTAACAGAGAGCAATCAGCCCCAGCATTTT. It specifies CASSLTESNQPQHF.

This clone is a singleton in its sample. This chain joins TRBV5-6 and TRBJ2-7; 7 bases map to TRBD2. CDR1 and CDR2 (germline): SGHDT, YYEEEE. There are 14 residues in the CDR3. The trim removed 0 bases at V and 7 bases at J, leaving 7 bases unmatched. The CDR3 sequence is CASSLEGLPGEQYF. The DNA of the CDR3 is TGTGCCAGCAGCTTGGAGGGACTACCAGGGGAGCAGTACTTC.

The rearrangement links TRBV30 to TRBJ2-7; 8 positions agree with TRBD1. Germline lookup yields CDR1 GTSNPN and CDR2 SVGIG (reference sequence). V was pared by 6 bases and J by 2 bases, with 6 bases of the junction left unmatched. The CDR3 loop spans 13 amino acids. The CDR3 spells CACALDRAYEQYF. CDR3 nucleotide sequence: TGTGCCTGCGCCCTGGACAGGGCCTACGAGCAGTACTTC.

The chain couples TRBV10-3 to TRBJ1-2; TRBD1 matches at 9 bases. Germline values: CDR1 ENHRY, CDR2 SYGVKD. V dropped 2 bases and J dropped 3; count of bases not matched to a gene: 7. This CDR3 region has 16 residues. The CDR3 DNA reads TGTGCCATCAGTGAGGCCGGGACAGGGACGGACTATGGCTACACCTTC. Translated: CAISEAGTGTDYGYTF.

CDR3 DNA sequence: TGTGCCAGCAGCTTTTCCGGGCTGGGGAACACTGAAGCTTTCTTT. The encoded protein is CASSFSGLGNTEAFF. The J gene is TRBJ1-1, the V gene TRBV5-4; the D is unclear. Trimming left V 2 bases short and J 1 base short, with 12 bases between. There are 15 residues in the CDR3. Germline V gene sequence: CDR1 SGHNT, CDR2 YYREEE (reference sequence).

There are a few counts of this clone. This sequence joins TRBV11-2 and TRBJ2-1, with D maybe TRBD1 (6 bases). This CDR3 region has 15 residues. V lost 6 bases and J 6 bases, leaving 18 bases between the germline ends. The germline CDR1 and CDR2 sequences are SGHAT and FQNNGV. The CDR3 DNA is TGTGCCAGCAGAACCGAAGGGGGACGGCTCAATGAGCAGTTCTTC. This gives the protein CASRTEGGRLNEQFF.

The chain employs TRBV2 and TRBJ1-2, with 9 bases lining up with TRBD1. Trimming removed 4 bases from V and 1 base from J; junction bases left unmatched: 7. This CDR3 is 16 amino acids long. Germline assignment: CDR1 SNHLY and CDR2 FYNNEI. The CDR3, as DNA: TGTGCCAGCAGTGGAGACAGGGGGAGAATTAACTATGGCTACACCTTC. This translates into CASSGDRGRINYGYTF.

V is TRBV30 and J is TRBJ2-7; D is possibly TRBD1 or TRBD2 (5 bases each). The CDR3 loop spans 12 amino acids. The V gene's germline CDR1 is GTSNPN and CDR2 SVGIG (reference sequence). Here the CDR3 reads CVCLGDLYEQYF. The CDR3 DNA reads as TGTGTGTGTCTGGGGGACCTCTACGAGCAGTACTTC.

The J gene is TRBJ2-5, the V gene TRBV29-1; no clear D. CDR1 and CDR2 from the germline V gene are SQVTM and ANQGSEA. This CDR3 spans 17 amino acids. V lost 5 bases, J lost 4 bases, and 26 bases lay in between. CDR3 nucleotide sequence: TGCAGCGTTCCAACCCCCGCCCTTCTCGAGGCCTCAGAGACCCAGTACTTC. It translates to CSVPTPALLEASETQYF.

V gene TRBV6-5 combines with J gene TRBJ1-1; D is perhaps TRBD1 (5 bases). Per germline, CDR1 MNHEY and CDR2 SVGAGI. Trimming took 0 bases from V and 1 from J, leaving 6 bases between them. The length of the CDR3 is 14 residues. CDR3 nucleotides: TGTGCCAGCAGTTACTCGAGGGGGAACACTGAAGCTTTCTTT. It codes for CASSYSRGNTEAFF.

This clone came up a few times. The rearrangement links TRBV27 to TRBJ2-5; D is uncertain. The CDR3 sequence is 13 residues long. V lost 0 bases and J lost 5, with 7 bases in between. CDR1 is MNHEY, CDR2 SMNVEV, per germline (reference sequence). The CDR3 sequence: CASSLSTLETQYF. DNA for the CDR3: TGTGCCAGCAGTTTATCGACATTGGAGACCCAGTACTTC.

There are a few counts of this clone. The CDR3: CASSPNRGSTNTEAFF. CDR3 sequence (DNA): TGTGCCAGCTCACCGAATCGGGGCAGCACGAACACTGAAGCTTTCTTT. The rearrangement joins TRBV18 to TRBJ1-1; a weak D match, TRBD1 (5 bases). Trimming took off 3 bases at V and 1 base at J, with 15 bases between the two ends. CDR3 length: 16 residues. Germline-derived CDR1 and CDR2 are KGHSH and LQKENI.

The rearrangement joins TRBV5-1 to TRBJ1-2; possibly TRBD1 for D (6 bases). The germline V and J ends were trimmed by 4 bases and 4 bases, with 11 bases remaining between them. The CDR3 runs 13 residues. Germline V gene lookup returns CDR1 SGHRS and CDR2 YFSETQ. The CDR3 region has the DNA TGCGCCAGCAGCACCGGGGACATCTATGGCTACACCTTC. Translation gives CASSTGDIYGYTF.

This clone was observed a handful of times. The CDR3 here is CASSPNHRDGQPQHF. Written as DNA, the CDR3 is TGTGCCAGCTCACCAAATCACAGGGACGGGCAGCCCCAGCATTTT. The V and J genes are TRBV18 and TRBJ1-5, with D perhaps TRBD1 (6 bases). The V gene's germline CDR1 is KGHSH and CDR2 LQKENI. Trimming pared 2 bases from V and 7 bases from J, leaving 15 bases between. The CDR3 runs to 15 residues.

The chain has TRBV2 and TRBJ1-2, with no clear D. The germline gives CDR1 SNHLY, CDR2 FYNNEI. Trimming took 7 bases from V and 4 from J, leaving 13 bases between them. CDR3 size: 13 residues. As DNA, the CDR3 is TGTGCCAGCACCGACTGGGAAATCTATGGCTACACCTTC. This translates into CASTDWEIYGYTF.

CDR3 amino acids: CASSTGDEAFF. CDR3 coding DNA: TGTGCCAGCAGTACAGGGGATGAAGCTTTCTTT. The rearrangement links TRBV6-5 to TRBJ1-1; 7 positions agree with TRBD1. Germline loops: CDR1 MNHEY, CDR2 SVGAGI. V shed 5 bases and J 7 bases; nucleotides not matched to a gene: 1. The CDR3 is 11 residues long.

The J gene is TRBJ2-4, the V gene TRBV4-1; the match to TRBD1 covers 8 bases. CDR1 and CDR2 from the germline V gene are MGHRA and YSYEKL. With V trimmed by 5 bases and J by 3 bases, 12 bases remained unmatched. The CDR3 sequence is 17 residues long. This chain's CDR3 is CASSSPRTGIFKNIQYF. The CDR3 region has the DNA TGCGCCAGCAGCTCCCCCCGGACAGGGATATTCAAAAACATTCAGTACTTC.

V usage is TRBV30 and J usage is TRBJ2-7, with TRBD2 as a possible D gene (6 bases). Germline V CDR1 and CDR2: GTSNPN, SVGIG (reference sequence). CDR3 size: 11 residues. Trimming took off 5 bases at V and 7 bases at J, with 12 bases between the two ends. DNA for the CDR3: TGTGCCTGGGGTCTAGGAGGGGAGCAGTACTTC. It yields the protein CAWGLGGEQYF.

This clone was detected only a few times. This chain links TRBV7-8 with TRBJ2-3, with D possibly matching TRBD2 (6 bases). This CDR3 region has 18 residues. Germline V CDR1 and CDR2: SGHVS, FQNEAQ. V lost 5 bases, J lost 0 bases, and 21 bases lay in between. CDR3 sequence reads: CASSHPLAEATSTDTQYF. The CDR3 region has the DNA TGTGCCAGCAGCCATCCTTTAGCGGAGGCGACTAGCACAGATACGCAGTATTTT.

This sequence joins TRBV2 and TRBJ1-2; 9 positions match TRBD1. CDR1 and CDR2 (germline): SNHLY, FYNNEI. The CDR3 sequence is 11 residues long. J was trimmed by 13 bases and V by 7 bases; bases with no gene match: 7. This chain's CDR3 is CASTWTGDLTF. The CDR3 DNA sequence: TGTGCCAGCACGTGGACAGGGGATCTCACCTTC.

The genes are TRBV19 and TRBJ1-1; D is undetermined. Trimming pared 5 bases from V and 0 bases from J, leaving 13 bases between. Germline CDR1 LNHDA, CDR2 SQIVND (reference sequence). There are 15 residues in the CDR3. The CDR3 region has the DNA TGTGCCAGTAGTCTACCCTTTACGGTGAACACTGAAGCTTTCTTT. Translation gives CASSLPFTVNTEAFF.

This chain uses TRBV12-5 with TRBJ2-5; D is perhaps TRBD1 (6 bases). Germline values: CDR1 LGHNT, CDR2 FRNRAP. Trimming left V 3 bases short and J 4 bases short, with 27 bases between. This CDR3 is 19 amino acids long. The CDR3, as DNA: TGTGCTAGTGGTTTCCCCCCCCGGGGCAGGGGCCCGCGTCCAGAGACCCAGTACTTC. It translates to CASGFPPRGRGPRPETQYF.